This is a list of T cell receptor beta chains from one sample in a study of blood T cell repertoires in COVID-19. The repertoire was sequenced with immunoSEQ multiplex PCR; TCRdb's copy has only in-frame clones and lacks some. The sample shows over 90,000 clones, roughly 84% of them seen only once. The specimen was peripheral blood. The receptors were gathered from a human donor in a cohort sampled during active COVID-19. The CDR3 runs from the conserved cysteine through the conserved F or W. Fields, in order: V gene, D gene, J gene, clone size, CDR3 DNA, CDR3 protein. The D gene is left open where the match is weak. Clone size appears in some rows only: once, few, many, or a class for an expanded clone.

v_call: TRBV14
d_call: -
j_call: TRBJ1-2
clone_size: -
cdr3_nt: TGTGCCAGCAGCCGTTCTGGGGGAGGAGTTGGCTACACCTTC
cdr3_aa: CASSRSGGGVGYTF

v_call: TRBV6-5
d_call: TRBD1
j_call: TRBJ1-5
clone_size: once
cdr3_nt: TGTGCCAGCAGTATACAGGGGGCCCAGCCCCAGCATTTT
cdr3_aa: CASSIQGAQPQHF

v_call: TRBV12-3/TRBV12-4
d_call: -
j_call: TRBJ2-3
clone_size: -
cdr3_nt: TGTGCCAGCAGTTTAGCCGCAGATACGCAGTATTTT
cdr3_aa: CASSLAADTQYF

v_call: TRBV23-1
d_call: -
j_call: TRBJ2-5
clone_size: once
cdr3_nt: TGCGCCAGCAGTCAATTCGACAGTGAAGAGACCCAGTACTTC
cdr3_aa: CASSQFDSEETQYF

v_call: TRBV28
d_call: TRBD1
j_call: TRBJ2-3
clone_size: -
cdr3_nt: TGTGCCAGCAGTTTAGGGACAGGGGGCGCCGTTAATTGGCATACGCAGTATTTT
cdr3_aa: CASSLGTGGAVNWHTQYF

v_call: TRBV19
d_call: -
j_call: TRBJ1-5
clone_size: -
cdr3_nt: TGTGCCAGTAGTATATCGAGCAATCAGCCCCAGCATTTT
cdr3_aa: CASSISSNQPQHF

v_call: TRBV10-3
d_call: -
j_call: TRBJ2-5
clone_size: -
cdr3_nt: TGTGCCATCAGCCAAGGGACTCTCCAAGAGACCCAGTACTTC
cdr3_aa: CAISQGTLQETQYF

v_call: TRBV6-6
d_call: TRBD1
j_call: TRBJ2-7
clone_size: -
cdr3_nt: TGTGCCAGCAGCCCCACAGGGGTCTACGAGCAGTACTTC
cdr3_aa: CASSPTGVYEQYF

v_call: TRBV5-1
d_call: -
j_call: TRBJ2-7
clone_size: -
cdr3_nt: TGCGCCAGCAGCTTGATAGACAGGACAACCTACGAGCAGTACTTC
cdr3_aa: CASSLIDRTTYEQYF

v_call: TRBV11-2
d_call: TRBD2
j_call: TRBJ2-1
clone_size: -
cdr3_nt: TGTGCCAGCAGCTCCGAAGCGGGGGACCACAATGAGCAGTTCTTC
cdr3_aa: CASSSEAGDHNEQFF